One TCR beta chain is described in this entry. Authors' methods: From reference gene primer amplification, estimates of nucleated cell counts were derived. The data were produced by immunoSEQ multiplex PCR, yet TCRdb's version contains in-frame clones alone and is incomplete. Clone size and V and J calls were adopted from that table, with D and trimming inferred from the DNA. This table has around 300,000 clones, around 86% appearing once. This sample was taken from a study of blood T cell repertoires in COVID-19. Study information: Samples of COVID-19 (acute and convalescent) were obtained from the United States, Italy and Spain.

Those who participated ranged in age from roughly 18 to 100 years and resided in some 24 US areas. Donors in Cohort 3 counted as recovered after two negative PCRs, clearance, or symptom resolution. V was shortened by 4 bases and J by 5 bases, with 17 bases between the two germline ends. The V gene's germline CDR1 is SEHNR and CDR2 FQNEAQ (reference sequence). This CDR3 has 15 amino acids. Sequenced material: PBMCs or T cells enriched from blood (not recorded which). The chain links TRBV7-9 to TRBJ1-1; a weak D match, TRBD1 (5 bases). This receptor was taken from a woman in her thirties or forties who had recovered from COVID-19. The CDR3 loop reads CASSSNLGAWTEAFF. CDR3 in DNA: TGTGCCAGCAGCTCCAACCTAGGGGCGTGGACTGAAGCTTTCTTT.